This section outlines one T cell receptor (beta chain) sequence together with its context. Antigen specificity is unknown. One end of the junction varies from germline; a read error may be responsible. Germline assignment: CDR1 LNHNV and CDR2 YYDKDF (reference sequence). CDR3 size: 16 residues. The data originate from a study of neurological immune-mediated disorders. General study findings and limits: HTLV-1-associated myelopathy had the most TCR clonal expansion, while multiple sclerosis had the least, a level that fell below healthy controls.

The authors made cDNA by 5'RACE with 10-nucleotide random UMIs. TCRdb itself ran the 5' RACE reads through MiXCR, one entry per CDR3 protein. The sample carries 24,000 or so distinct CDR3 sequences, 2% to 3% recorded once. The study built unsorted libraries from 2 million PBMCs kept at -80 C. What was sequenced was PBMCs. The J gene is TRBJ1-6, the V gene TRBV15; D is uncertain. This sequence originates from a woman aged 45-65 years with multiple sclerosis. The CDR3 loop reads CATSRDLRGLNSPLNF. In DNA, the CDR3 is TGTGCCACCAGCAGAGATCTCAGAGGGCTAAATTCACCCCTCAACTTT.